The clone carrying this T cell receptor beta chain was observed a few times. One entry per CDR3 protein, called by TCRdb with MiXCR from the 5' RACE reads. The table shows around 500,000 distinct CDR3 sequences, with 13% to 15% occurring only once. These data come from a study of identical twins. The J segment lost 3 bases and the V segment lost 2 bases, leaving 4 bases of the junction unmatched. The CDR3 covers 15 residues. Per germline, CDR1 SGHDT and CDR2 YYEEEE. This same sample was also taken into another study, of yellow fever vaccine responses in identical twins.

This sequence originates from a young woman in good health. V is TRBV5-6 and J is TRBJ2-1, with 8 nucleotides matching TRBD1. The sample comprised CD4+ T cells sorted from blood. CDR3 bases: TGTGCCAGCAGCTTTAGACAGGGGATCTACAATGAGCAGTTCTTC. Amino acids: CASSFRQGIYNEQFF.